This TCR beta chain was observed in a study of blood T cell repertoires in COVID-19. Authors' data handling: Estimated nucleated cell counts came from reference gene primer amplification. Only in-frame clones appear in the TCRdb table, and some are missing; sequencing was by immunoSEQ multiplex PCR. That table supplies the V and J calls and clone size; D and trimming were determined from the DNA. The table lists 250,000 to 350,000 clones, under 90% of them singletons. Sequenced sample: PBMCs or T cells enriched from blood (not recorded which). This TCR was sampled from a woman in her forties or fifties who had been exposed to COVID-19.

This CDR3 is CATQGASSYNEQFF. The CDR3 DNA reads as TGTGCCACCCAGGGGGCGAGCTCCTACAATGAGCAGTTCTTC. The genes are TRBV28 and TRBJ2-1; 8 bases fit TRBD1. Germline V CDR1 and CDR2: MDHEN, SYDVKM. Trimming cost V 10 bases and J 0 bases; bases outside gene matches: 5. The CDR3 is 14 amino acids.